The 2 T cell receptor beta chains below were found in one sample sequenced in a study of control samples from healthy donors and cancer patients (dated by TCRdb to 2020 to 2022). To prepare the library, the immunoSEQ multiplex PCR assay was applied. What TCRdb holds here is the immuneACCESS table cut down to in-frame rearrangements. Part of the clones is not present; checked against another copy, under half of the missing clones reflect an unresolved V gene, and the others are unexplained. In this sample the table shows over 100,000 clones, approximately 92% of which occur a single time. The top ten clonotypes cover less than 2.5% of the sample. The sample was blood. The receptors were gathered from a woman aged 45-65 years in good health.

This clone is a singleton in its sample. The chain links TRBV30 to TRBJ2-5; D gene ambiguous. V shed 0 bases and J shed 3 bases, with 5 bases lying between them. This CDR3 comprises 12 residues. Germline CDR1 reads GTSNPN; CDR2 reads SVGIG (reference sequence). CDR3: CAWSVVEETQYF. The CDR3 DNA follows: TGTGCCTGGAGTGTCGTGGAAGAGACCCAGTACTTC.

The CDR3 here is CASREQGPTDTQYF. DNA of the CDR3: TGTGCCAGCAGAGAACAGGGACCCACAGATACGCAGTATTTT. The rearrangement joins TRBV2 to TRBJ2-3; D is possibly TRBD1 (6 bases). Germline CDR1 SNHLY, CDR2 FYNNEI. This CDR3 contains 14 residues. Trimming removed 6 bases from V and 2 bases from J, with 12 bases in between.